Following are 19 T cell receptor beta chains from one sample sequenced in a study of T cell changes during pregnancy in multiple sclerosis. Method: immunoSEQ multiplex PCR; TCRdb's copy keeps in-frame clones and lacks some. The sample consists of about 42,000 clones, about 85% of them appearing once. Specimen: CD4+ T cells from peripheral blood mononuclear cells, collected before pregnancy. These receptors originate from a female donor with multiple sclerosis, enrolled in a pregnancy study.

V and J are TRBV11-2 and TRBJ1-1; 11 bases line up with TRBD1. V was clipped by 5 bases and J by 2 bases; unmatched bases: 10. From germline, CDR1 is SGHAT and CDR2 FQNNGV. The CDR3 covers 17 residues. This chain's CDR3 is CASSLPGQGVINTEAFF. The CDR3 region has the DNA TGTGCCAGCAGCCTTCCGGGACAGGGGGTGATAAACACTGAAGCTTTCTTT. Full variable domain (missing parts from reference TRBV11-2 and TRBJ1-1): EAGVAQSPRYKIIEKRQSVAFWCNPISGHATLYWYQQILGQGPKLLIQFQNNGVVDDSQLPKDRFSAERLKGVDSTLKIQPAKLEDSAVYLCASSLPGQGVINTEAFFGQGTRLTVV.

The chain couples TRBV6-5 to TRBJ2-2; TRBD2 matches 10 bases. Trimming cost V 4 bases and J 7 bases; bases outside gene matches: 3. The CDR3 has 14 residues. CDR1 is MNHEY and CDR2 is SVGAGI in the germline V gene. CDR3 protein: CASSFKREGGELFF. The CDR3, as DNA: TGTGCCAGCAGTTTCAAGCGGGAGGGCGGGGAGCTGTTTTTT.

The chain combines TRBV6-5 with TRBJ2-7; 7 bases are shared with TRBD1. CDR1 is MNHEY and CDR2 is SVGAGI in the germline V gene. Losses at the gene ends were 0 bases for V and 2 bases for J; bases not matched to a gene: 7. The CDR3 consists of 16 residues. The CDR3 loop is CASSYSSGGSTYEQYF. The CDR3, as DNA: TGTGCCAGCAGTTACTCGTCAGGGGGTTCGACCTACGAGCAGTACTTC.

This clone was detected only a few times. This chain uses TRBV10-3 with TRBJ1-3; no firm D call. Trimming pared 4 bases from V and 0 bases from J, leaving 10 bases between. The CDR3 has 15 amino acids. CDR1 and CDR2 (germline): ENHRY, SYGVKD. CDR3 sequence: CAISASPVSGNTIYF. CDR3 coding DNA: TGTGCCATCAGTGCCTCCCCAGTCTCTGGAAACACCATATATTTT.

The rearrangement links TRBV6-6 to TRBJ1-5, with 7 bases that match TRBD1. J lost 0 bases, V lost 6 bases, and 2 bases had no gene match. The CDR3 sequence is 14 residues long. Germline V CDR1 and CDR2: MNHNY, SVGAGI (reference sequence). The CDR3 region is CASSGTASNQPQHF. Here the CDR3 DNA reads TGTGCCAGCAGCGGGACAGCTAGCAATCAGCCCCAGCATTTT.

The chain combines TRBV2 with TRBJ1-2; no clear D gene. The CDR3 is 13 residues long. Deletions cut 8 bases from V and 3 bases from J, with 13 bases between. CDR1 and CDR2 (germline): SNHLY, FYNNEI. CDR3 sequence reads: CASLQDRDYGYTF. The CDR3 nucleotides read TGTGCCAGCTTGCAAGATCGGGACTATGGCTACACCTTC.

The chain joins TRBV7-9 to TRBJ2-4; 10 bases align to TRBD1. V gave up 6 bases and J gave up 3 bases; unmatched junction bases: 5. Per the germline V gene, CDR1 is SEHNR and CDR2 is FQNEAQ (reference sequence). The CDR3 has 15 amino acids. The CDR3 region is CASSRTGGSKNIQYF. In nucleotides, the CDR3 is TGTGCCAGCAGTCGGACAGGGGGGAGCAAAAACATTCAGTACTTC.

V usage is TRBV9 and J usage is TRBJ1-5; 8 bases map to TRBD1. The CDR3 is made up of 17 amino acids. The V segment lost 4 bases and the J segment 0 bases; nucleotides outside the gene matches: 9. Germline CDR1 and CDR2: SGDLS and YYNGEE. The CDR3 loop reads CASSPRDRPYSNQPQHF. CDR3 DNA sequence: TGTGCCAGCAGCCCGAGGGACAGGCCTTATAGCAATCAGCCCCAGCATTTT.

This clone was detected once. V gene TRBV27 combines with J gene TRBJ2-1; TRBD2 aligns across 12 bases. V lost 6 bases to trimming and J lost 6 bases; unmatched junction nucleotides: 9. The germline V gene has CDR1 MNHEY and CDR2 SMNVEV (reference sequence). There are 16 residues in the CDR3. CDR3 sequence: CASSPLAGGLRNEQFF. As DNA, the CDR3 is TGTGCCAGCAGCCCTCTAGCGGGAGGGCTTCGCAATGAGCAGTTCTTC.

The chain has TRBV6-5 and TRBJ2-3, with TRBD2 matching 7 bases. CDR1 MNHEY and CDR2 SVGAGI come from the germline V gene. The CDR3 runs 15 residues. Trimming took 0 bases from V and 6 from J; bases not matched to a gene: 6. Here the CDR3 DNA reads TGTGCCAGCAGTTACTCGGGGGAGGGCCCCGATACGCAGTATTTT. It is translated as CASSYSGEGPDTQYF.

The rearrangement joins TRBV5-1 to TRBJ2-3, with TRBD2 identical over 13 bases. With 5 bases clipped from V and 6 bases from J, the junction kept 9 bases outside the gene matches. The germline gives CDR1 SGHRS, CDR2 YFSETQ. This CDR3 has 16 amino acids. DNA of the CDR3: TGCGCCAGCAGACTCGGACTAGCGGGAGTAGGTGATACGCAGTATTTT. Amino acid sequence: CASRLGLAGVGDTQYF.

The gene calls are TRBV4-2 and TRBJ2-3; 11 bases map to TRBD2. After removal of 0 bases from V and 3 bases from J, the junction contained 11 bases not matched to a gene. The CDR3 contains 19 residues. Germline V gene lookup returns CDR1 LGHNA and CDR2 YNFKEQ. CDR3 residues: CASSQEKGSSGGATDTQYF. DNA of the CDR3: TGTGCCAGCAGCCAAGAGAAGGGGAGTAGCGGGGGGGCTACAGATACGCAGTATTTT.

J is TRBJ2-2 and V is TRBV11-3; TRBD2 might be the D (5 bases). The CDR3 sequence is 15 residues long. CDR1 and CDR2 (germline): SGHNT, YENEEA. Trimming left V 3 bases short and J 0 bases short, with 8 bases between. The CDR3 coding sequence is TGTGCCAGCAGCTTGGACGGGACGAACACCGGGGAGCTGTTTTTT. Its protein is CASSLDGTNTGELFF.

The chain combines TRBV30 with TRBJ1-3; weak D call: TRBD1 (6 bases). The length of the CDR3 is 12 residues. The ends were cut back, 8 bases at V and 2 bases at J, with 10 bases in the middle. Germline V gene lookup returns CDR1 GTSNPN and CDR2 SVGIG (reference sequence). DNA of the CDR3: TGTGCCGGGAACAGGGCTGGAAACACCATATATTTT. Translating gives CAGNRAGNTIYF.

The genes are TRBV6-6 and TRBJ2-3; 9 nucleotides line up with TRBD2. CDR3 length equals 15 residues. The V and J ends lost 2 bases and 3 bases, in that order; junction bases with no gene match: 3. Germline CDR1 and CDR2: MNHNY and SVGAGI (reference sequence). The CDR3 DNA is TGTGCCAGCAGTTACGAGGGACTAGCTACAGATACGCAGTATTTT. This gives the protein CASSYEGLATDTQYF.

This rearrangement joins TRBV19 to TRBJ2-1, with no clear D. The CDR3 loop spans 14 amino acids. The V end lost 1 base, the J end lost 7 bases, and 11 bases lay between the germline ends. Germline CDR1 LNHDA, CDR2 SQIVND (reference sequence). The CDR3 loop is CASSIGAGTNEQFF. The CDR3 coding sequence is TGTGCCAGTAGTATAGGGGCAGGCACGAATGAGCAGTTCTTC.

This clone was seen only a few times. The rearrangement links TRBV7-2 to TRBJ1-4; possibly TRBD1 for D (6 bases). The CDR3 length is 16 residues. V shed 5 bases and J shed 8 bases, with 21 bases lying between them. Germline-derived CDR1 and CDR2 are SGHTA and FQGNSA. Written as DNA, the CDR3 is TGTGCCAGCAGCCGAGCGACAGGCCTACTTGCAGAAAAACTGTTTTTT. Translating it yields CASSRATGLLAEKLFF.

This clone was observed a handful of times. J is TRBJ2-7 and V is TRBV6-1; possibly TRBD2 for D (5 bases). V was clipped by 2 bases and J by 7 bases, with 18 bases between them. CDR1 and CDR2 (germline): MNHNS, SASEGT. The CDR3 totals 15 residues. DNA of the CDR3: TGTGCCAGCAGTGAAAGGAGGACCCCCTCGGGGGAGCAGTACTTC. It yields the protein CASSERRTPSGEQYF.

V gene TRBV4-2 combines with J gene TRBJ1-3, with D uncertain. Germline CDR1 reads LGHNA; CDR2 reads YNFKEQ. With 4 bases removed from V and 2 bases from J, the gap between germline ends came to 24 bases. This CDR3 contains 19 residues. Written as DNA, the CDR3 is TGTGCCAGCAGCCGCCAGAGCGGAGGTGGGTCCTACACTGGAAACACCATATATTTT. Residues: CASSRQSGGGSYTGNTIYF.